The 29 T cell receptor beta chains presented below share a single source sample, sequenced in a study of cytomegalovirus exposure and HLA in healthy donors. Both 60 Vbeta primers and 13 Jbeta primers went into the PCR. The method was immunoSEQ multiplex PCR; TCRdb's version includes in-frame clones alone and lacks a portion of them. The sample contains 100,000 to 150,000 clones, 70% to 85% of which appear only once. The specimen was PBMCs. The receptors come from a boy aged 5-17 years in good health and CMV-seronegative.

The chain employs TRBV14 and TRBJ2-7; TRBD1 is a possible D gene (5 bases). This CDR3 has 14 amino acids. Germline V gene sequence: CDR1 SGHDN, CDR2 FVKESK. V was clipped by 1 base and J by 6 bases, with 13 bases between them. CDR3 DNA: TGTGCCAGCAGCCAAGTGGGGCTTTGGGTCGAGCAGTACTTC. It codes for CASSQVGLWVEQYF. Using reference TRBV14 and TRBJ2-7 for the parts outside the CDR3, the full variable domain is EAGVTQFPSHSVIEKGQTVTLRCDPISGHDNLYWYRRVMGKEIKFLLHFVKESKQDESGMPNNRFLAERTGGTYSTLKVQPAELEDSGVYFCASSQVGLWVEQYFGPGTRLTVT.

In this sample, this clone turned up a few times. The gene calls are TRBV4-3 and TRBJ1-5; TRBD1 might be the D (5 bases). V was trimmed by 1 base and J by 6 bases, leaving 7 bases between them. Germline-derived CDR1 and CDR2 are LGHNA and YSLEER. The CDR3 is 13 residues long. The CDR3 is CASSQVRGQPQHF. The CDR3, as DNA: TGCGCCAGCAGCCAAGTAAGGGGTCAGCCCCAGCATTTT.

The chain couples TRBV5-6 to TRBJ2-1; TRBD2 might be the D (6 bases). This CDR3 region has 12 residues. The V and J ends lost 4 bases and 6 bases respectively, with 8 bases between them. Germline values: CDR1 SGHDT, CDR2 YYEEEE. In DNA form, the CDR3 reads TGTGCCAGCAGCGCGGGAATCAATGAGCAGTTCTTC. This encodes CASSAGINEQFF.

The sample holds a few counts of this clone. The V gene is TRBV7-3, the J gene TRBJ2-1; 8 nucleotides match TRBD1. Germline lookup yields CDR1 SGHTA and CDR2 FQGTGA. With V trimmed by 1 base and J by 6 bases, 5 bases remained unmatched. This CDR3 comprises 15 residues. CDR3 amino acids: CASSLNRGSINEQFF. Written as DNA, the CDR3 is TGTGCCAGCAGCTTAAACAGGGGGTCTATCAATGAGCAGTTCTTC. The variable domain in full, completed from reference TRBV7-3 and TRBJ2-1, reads GAGVSQTPSNKVTEKGKYVELRCDPISGHTALYWYRQSLGQGPEFLIYFQGTGAADDSGLPNDRFFAVRPEGSVSTLKIQRTERGDSAVYLCASSLNRGSINEQFFGPGTRLTVL.

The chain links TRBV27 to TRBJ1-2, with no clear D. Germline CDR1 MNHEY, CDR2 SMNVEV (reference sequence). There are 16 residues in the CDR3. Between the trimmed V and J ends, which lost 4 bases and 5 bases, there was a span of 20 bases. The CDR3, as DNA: TGTGCCAGCAGTTCACCCCTCGCACAGAGAAGTTATGGCTACACCTTC. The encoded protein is CASSSPLAQRSYGYTF.

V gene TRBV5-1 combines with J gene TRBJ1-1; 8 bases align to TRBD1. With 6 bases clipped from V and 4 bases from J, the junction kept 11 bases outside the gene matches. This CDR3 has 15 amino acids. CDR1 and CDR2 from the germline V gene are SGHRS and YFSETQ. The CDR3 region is CASTSARTGTTEAFF. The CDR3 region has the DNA TGCGCCAGCACCTCCGCTCGGACAGGGACCACTGAAGCTTTCTTT.

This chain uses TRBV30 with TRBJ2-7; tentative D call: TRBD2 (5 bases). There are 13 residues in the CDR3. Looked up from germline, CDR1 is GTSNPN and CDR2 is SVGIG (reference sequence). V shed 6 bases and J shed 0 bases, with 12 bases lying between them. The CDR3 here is CACNWGASYEQYF. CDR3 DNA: TGTGCCTGTAACTGGGGAGCCTCCTACGAGCAGTACTTC. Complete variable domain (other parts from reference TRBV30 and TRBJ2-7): SQTIHQWPATLVQPVGSPLSLECTVEGTSNPNLYWYRQAAGRGLQLLFYSVGIGQISSEVPQNLSASRPQDRQFILSSKKLLLSDSGFYLCACNWGASYEQYFGPGTRLTVT.

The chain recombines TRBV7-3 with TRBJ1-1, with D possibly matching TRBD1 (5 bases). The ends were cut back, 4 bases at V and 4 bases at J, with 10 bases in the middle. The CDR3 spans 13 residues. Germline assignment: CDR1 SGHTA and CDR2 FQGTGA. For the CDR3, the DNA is TGTGCCAGCAGCTCGGGGGGAGGCACTGAAGCTTTCTTT. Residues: CASSSGGGTEAFF.

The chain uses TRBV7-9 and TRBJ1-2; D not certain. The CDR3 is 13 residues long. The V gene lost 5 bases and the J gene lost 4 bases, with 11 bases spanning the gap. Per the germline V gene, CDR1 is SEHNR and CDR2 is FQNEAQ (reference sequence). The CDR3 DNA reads TGTGCCAGCAGCCCTGTGGCAGTCTATGGCTACACCTTC. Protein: CASSPVAVYGYTF.

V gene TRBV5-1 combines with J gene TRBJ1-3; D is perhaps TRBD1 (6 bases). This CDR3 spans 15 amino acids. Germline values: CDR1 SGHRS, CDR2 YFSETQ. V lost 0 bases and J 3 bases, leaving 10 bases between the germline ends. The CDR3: CASSLEGQIGNTIYF. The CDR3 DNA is TGCGCCAGCAGCTTGGAAGGACAGATTGGAAACACCATATATTTT.

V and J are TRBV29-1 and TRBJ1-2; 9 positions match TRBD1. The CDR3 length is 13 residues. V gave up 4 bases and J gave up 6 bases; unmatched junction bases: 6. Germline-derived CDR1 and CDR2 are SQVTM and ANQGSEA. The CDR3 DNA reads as TGCAGCGTTGGAACAGGGGGCAGAAATGGCTACACCTTC. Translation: CSVGTGGRNGYTF. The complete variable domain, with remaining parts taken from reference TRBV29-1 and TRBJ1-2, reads SAVISQKPSRDICQRGTSLTIQCQVDSQVTMMFWYRQQPGQSLTLIATANQGSEATYESGFVIDKFPISRPNLTFSTLTVSNMSPEDSSIYLCSVGTGGRNGYTFGSGTRLTVV.

CDR3 coding DNA: TGTGCCAGCAGTACGGGGGGGGACGAGCAGTACTTC. This sequence encodes CASSTGGDEQYF. The chain couples TRBV2 to TRBJ2-7, with TRBD2 matching 8 bases. V was clipped by 5 bases and J by 5 bases; unmatched bases: 2. Germline V lookup: CDR1 SNHLY, CDR2 FYNNEI. CDR3 length equals 12 residues.

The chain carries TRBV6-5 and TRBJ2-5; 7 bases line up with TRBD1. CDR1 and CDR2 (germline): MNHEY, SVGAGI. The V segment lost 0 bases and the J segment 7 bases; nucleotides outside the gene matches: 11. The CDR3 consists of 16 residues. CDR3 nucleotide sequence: TGTGCCAGCAGTTACTCCGCCTATGACAGGGTCGGGACCCAGTACTTC. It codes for CASSYSAYDRVGTQYF.

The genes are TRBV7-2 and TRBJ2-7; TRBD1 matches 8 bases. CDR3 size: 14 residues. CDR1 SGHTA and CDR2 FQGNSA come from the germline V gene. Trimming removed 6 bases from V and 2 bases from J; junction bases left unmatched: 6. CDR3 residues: CASRLDRGPYEQYF. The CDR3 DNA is TGTGCCAGCAGACTCGACAGGGGCCCCTACGAGCAGTACTTC.

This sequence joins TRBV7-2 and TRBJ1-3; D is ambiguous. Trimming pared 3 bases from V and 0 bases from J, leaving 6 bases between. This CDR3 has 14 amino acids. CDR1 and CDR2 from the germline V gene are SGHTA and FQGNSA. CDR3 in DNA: TGTGCCAGCAGCTTTATTAGCTCTGGAAACACCATATATTTT. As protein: CASSFISSGNTIYF.

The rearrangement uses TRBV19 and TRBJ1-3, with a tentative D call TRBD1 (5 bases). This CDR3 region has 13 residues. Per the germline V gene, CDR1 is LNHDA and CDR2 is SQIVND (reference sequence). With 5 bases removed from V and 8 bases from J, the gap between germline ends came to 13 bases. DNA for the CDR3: TGTGCCAGTAGTTCCTTCGGGGGACACACCATATATTTT. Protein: CASSSFGGHTIYF. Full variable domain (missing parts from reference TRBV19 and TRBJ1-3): DGGITQSPKYLFRKEGQNVTLSCEQNLNHDAMYWYRQDPGQGLRLIYYSQIVNDFQKGDIAEGYSVSREKKESFPLTVTSAQKNPTAFYLCASSSFGGHTIYFGEGSWLTVV.

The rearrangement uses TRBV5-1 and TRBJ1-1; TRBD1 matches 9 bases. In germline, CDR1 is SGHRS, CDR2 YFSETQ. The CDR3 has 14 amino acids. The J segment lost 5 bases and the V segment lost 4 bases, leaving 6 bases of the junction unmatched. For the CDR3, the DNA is TGCGCCAGCAGCCGGGACAGGGCGGGGACTGAAGCTTTCTTT. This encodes CASSRDRAGTEAFF.

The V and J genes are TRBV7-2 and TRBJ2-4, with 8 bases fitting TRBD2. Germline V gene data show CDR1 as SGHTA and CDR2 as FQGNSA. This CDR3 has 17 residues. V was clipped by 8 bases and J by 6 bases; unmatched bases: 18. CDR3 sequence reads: CASAGHPRGGLGNIQYF. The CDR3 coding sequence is TGTGCCAGCGCCGGCCACCCTCGGGGGGGACTCGGAAACATTCAGTACTTC.

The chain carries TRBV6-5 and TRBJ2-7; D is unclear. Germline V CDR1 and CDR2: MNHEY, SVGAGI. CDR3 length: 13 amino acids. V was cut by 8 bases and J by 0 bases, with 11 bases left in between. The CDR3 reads CASSNQRSYEQYF. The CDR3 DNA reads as TGTGCCAGCTCCAACCAGCGCTCCTACGAGCAGTACTTC.

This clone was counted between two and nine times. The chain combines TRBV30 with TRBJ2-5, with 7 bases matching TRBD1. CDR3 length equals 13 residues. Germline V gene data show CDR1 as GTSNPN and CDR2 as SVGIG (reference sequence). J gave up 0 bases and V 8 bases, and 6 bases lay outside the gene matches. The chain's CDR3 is CARTQGNQETQYF. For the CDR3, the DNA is TGTGCCCGTACACAGGGGAACCAAGAGACCCAGTACTTC. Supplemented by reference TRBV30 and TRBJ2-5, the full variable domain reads SQTIHQWPATLVQPVGSPLSLECTVEGTSNPNLYWYRQAAGRGLQLLFYSVGIGQISSEVPQNLSASRPQDRQFILSSKKLLLSDSGFYLCARTQGNQETQYFGPGTRLLVL.

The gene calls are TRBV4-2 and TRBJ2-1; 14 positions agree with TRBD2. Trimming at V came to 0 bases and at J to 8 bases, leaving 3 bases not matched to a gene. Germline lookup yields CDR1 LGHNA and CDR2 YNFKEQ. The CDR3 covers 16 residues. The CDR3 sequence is CASSQDGTSGSYEQFF. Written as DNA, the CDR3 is TGTGCCAGCAGCCAAGATGGGACTAGCGGGAGCTATGAGCAGTTCTTC.

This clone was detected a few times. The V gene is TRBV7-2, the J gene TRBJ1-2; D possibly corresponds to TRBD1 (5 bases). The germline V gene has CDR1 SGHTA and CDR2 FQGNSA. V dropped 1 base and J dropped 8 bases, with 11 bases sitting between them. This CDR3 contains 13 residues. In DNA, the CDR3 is TGTGCCAGCAGCTTAGATGCAGGGAAAGGCTACACCTTC. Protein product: CASSLDAGKGYTF.

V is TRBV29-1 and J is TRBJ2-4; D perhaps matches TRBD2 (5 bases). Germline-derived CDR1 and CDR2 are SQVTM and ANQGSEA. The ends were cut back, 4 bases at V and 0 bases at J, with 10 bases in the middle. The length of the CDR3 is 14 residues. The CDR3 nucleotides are TGCAGCGTTGTCGGACTGCTAGCCAAAAACATTCAGTACTTC. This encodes CSVVGLLAKNIQYF.

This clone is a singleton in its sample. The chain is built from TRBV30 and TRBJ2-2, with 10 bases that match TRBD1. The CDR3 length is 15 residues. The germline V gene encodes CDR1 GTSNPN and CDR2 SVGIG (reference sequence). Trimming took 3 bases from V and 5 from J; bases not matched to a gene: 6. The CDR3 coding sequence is TGTGCCTGGAGCGAGGGACAGGGGTGGACCGGGGAGCTGTTTTTT. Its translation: CAWSEGQGWTGELFF.

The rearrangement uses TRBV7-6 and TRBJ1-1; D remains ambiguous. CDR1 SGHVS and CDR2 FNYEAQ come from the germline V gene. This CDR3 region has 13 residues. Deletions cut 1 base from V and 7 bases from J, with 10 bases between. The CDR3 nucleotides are TGTGCCAGCAGCTTAGAAGTCACGAGTGAAGCTTTCTTT. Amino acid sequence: CASSLEVTSEAFF.

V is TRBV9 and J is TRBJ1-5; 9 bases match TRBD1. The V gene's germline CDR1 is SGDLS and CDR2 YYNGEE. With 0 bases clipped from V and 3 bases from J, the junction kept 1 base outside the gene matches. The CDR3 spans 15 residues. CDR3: CASSVGDRDNQPQHF. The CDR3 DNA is TGTGCCAGCAGCGTAGGGGACAGGGACAATCAGCCCCAGCATTTT.

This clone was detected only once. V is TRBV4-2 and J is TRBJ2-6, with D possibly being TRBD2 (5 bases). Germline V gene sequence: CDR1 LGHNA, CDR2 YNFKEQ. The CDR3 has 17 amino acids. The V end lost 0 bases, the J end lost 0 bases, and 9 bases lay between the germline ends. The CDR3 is CASSQEGEVSGANVLTF. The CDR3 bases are TGTGCCAGCAGCCAAGAGGGAGAGGTCTCTGGGGCCAACGTCCTGACTTTC.

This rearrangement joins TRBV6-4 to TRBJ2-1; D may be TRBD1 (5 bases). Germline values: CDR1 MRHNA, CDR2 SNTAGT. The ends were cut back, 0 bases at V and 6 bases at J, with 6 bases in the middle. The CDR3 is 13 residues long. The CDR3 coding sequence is TGTGCCAGCAGTGACTCAGACAGCAATGAGCAGTTCTTC. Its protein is CASSDSDSNEQFF.

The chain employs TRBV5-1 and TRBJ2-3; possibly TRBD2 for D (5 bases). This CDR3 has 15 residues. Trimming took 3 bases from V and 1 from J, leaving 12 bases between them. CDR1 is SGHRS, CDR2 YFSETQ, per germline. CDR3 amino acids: CASSSVGGRTDTQYF. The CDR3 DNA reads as TGCGCCAGCAGCTCCGTAGGAGGACGCACAGATACGCAGTATTTT.